The clone carrying this T cell receptor (beta chain) has only a few counts. As yet, its antigen is unknown. The sample belongs to a study of regulatory T cells in long-lasting Graves disease. Whole-study results and caveats: Persistent disease favored TRBV28, TRBJ1-2 and TRBJ2-5.

CDR3-region Arm-PCR and iRepertoire HTBI primers produced the TCR beta libraries. TCRdb used MiXCR to reprocess the multiplex PCR reads, holding one entry per CDR3 protein. The sample shows about 350,000 distinct CDR3 sequences, around 15% of them seen only once. As to time point: newly diagnosed GD, antithyroid drugs for less than 3 months. From PBMCs, RNA was extracted and then used to make the TCR library. Trimming removed 8 bases from V and 0 bases from J; junction bases left unmatched: 2. Germline V lookup: CDR1 KGHDR, CDR2 SFDVKD. The CDR3 contains 13 residues. These sequences were also reported in another study, on T cells in Graves' hyperthyroidism and ophthalmopathy. That report adds: First-round RT-PCR targeting the TCR CDR3 was performed with the HTBI primer set. A model using 13 V-J features told ophthalmopathy apart from stable hyperthyroidism.

This material consisted of peripheral blood mononuclear cells (PBMCs), taken at new diagnosis, from a patient treated with antithyroid drugs. The source is a woman aged 18-29 years with Graves disease. The rearrangement joins TRBV24-1 to TRBJ1-1; TRBD1 matches at 7 bases. CDR3 nucleotide sequence: TGTGCCACCAACAGGGGCTTGAACACTGAAGCTTTCTTT. Translated: CATNRGLNTEAFF.